One and the same sample provided the 23 T cell receptor beta chains below, sequenced in a study of CD8 T cells in ankylosing spondylitis. Notes on the study in general: A TCR beta motif of under ten highly homologous variants appeared characteristic of ankylosing spondylitis blood.

One entry per CDR3 protein results from TCRdb running MiXCR on the 5' RACE reads. The data contain roughly 470,000 distinct CDR3 sequences, roughly 27% of them seen just once; the ten biggest clones take up about 0.92%. Their antigen targets remain unknown. Material for sequencing was blood, either unsorted or a sorted T cell fraction (not recorded which). The receptors shown here come from a male donor with ankylosing spondylitis.

This clonotype occurred a few times. V usage is TRBV30 and J usage is TRBJ1-2; tentatively, D is TRBD1 (5 bases). Germline V gives CDR1 GTSNPN, CDR2 SVGIG (reference sequence). The CDR3 length is 13 residues. Deletions cut 0 bases from V and 8 bases from J, with 13 bases between. CDR3 amino acids: CAWSVGARRGYTF. The CDR3 nucleotides read TGTGCCTGGAGTGTTGGGGCCCGGAGAGGCTACACCTTC.

A few counts support this clonotype. The V and J genes are TRBV11-2 and TRBJ2-4, with D perhaps TRBD1 (5 bases). In germline, CDR1 is SGHAT, CDR2 FQNNGV. CDR3 length: 20 residues. Trimming removed 0 bases from V and 3 bases from J, with 24 bases in between. Here the CDR3 reads CASSLEGLQEMLIVKNIQYF. CDR3 in DNA: TGTGCCAGCAGCTTAGAAGGTTTACAGGAGATGTTGATAGTCAAAAACATTCAGTACTTC.

The V and J genes are TRBV4-2 and TRBJ1-4; 9 bases match TRBD1. Germline loops: CDR1 LGHNA, CDR2 YNFKEQ. The CDR3 length is 15 residues. The V segment lost 5 bases and the J segment 3 bases; nucleotides outside the gene matches: 4. This CDR3 reads CASSATGGPNEKLFF. The CDR3 DNA is TGTGCCAGCAGCGCGACAGGGGGTCCTAATGAAAAACTGTTTTTT.

This chain joins TRBV15 and TRBJ2-7; 7 nucleotides agree with TRBD1. Trimming took 1 base from V and 8 from J; bases not matched to a gene: 2. Per the germline V gene, CDR1 is LNHNV and CDR2 is YYDKDF (reference sequence). CDR3 length equals 12 residues. For the CDR3, the DNA is TGTGCCACCAGCAGAGCACAGGGGAAGCAGTACGTC. Translated: CATSRAQGKQYV.

The rearrangement joins TRBV20-1 to TRBJ2-1, with a tentative D call TRBD1 (5 bases). The germline V gene encodes CDR1 DFQATT and CDR2 SNEGSKA (reference sequence). Trimming cost V 3 bases and J 3 bases, with 12 bases left between them. The CDR3 sequence is 14 residues long. The CDR3 loop reads CSARGQGVYNEQFF. In DNA form, the CDR3 reads TGCAGTGCTAGGGGCCAGGGCGTCTACAATGAGCAGTTCTTC.

The CDR3 loop is CATSRDGDRGHGANVLTF. The CDR3 bases are TGTGCCACCAGCAGAGATGGAGACAGGGGGCATGGGGCCAACGTCCTGACTTTC. The chain employs TRBV15 and TRBJ2-6, with 10 bases identical to TRBD1. From germline, CDR1 is LNHNV and CDR2 YYDKDF (reference sequence). The CDR3 extends over 18 amino acids. With V trimmed by 0 bases and J by 3 bases, 5 bases remained unmatched.

This rearrangement joins TRBV29-1 to TRBJ2-3, with D perhaps TRBD1 (6 bases). Germline-derived CDR1 and CDR2 are SQVTM and ANQGSEA. The CDR3 totals 15 residues. Deletions cut 5 bases from V and 0 bases from J, with 15 bases between. The CDR3 sequence: CSVLAGTTSTDTQYF. The CDR3 DNA reads as TGCAGCGTTTTGGCAGGGACAACTAGCACAGATACGCAGTATTTT.

This clonotype was seen more than once but under ten times. CDR3 DNA: TGTGCCATCAGTGGGCAGGCAGAGGGCTACACCTTC. It translates to CAISGQAEGYTF. This sequence joins TRBV10-3 and TRBJ1-2; D remains ambiguous. Germline CDR1 and CDR2: ENHRY and SYGVKD. V was cut by 4 bases and J by 8 bases, with 11 bases left in between. CDR3 length: 12 amino acids.

This clonotype was seen only a few times. This sequence joins TRBV27 and TRBJ2-3, with D unresolved. There are 15 residues in the CDR3. Germline V CDR1 and CDR2: MNHEY, SMNVEV (reference sequence). The V and J ends lost 8 bases and 0 bases respectively, with 15 bases between them. This chain's CDR3 is CASRLGPFSTDTQYF. The CDR3 DNA reads as TGTGCCAGCCGCCTCGGCCCTTTTAGCACAGATACGCAGTATTTT.

This clonotype was counted only a few times. V usage is TRBV12-3 or TRBV12-4 and J usage is TRBJ2-5; 11 bases match TRBD2. The CDR3 loop spans 17 amino acids. The ends lost 5 bases at V and 0 bases at J; junction bases unmatched: 8. CDR3 coding DNA: TGTGCCAGCAGTCCTCCTAGCGGGAGGTCGGACCAAGAGACCCAGTACTTC. Protein: CASSPPSGRSDQETQYF.

This clonotype was detected ten times or more. The chain is built from TRBV20-1 and TRBJ2-5, with TRBD1 as a possible D gene (6 bases). Trimming pared 0 bases from V and 4 bases from J, leaving 9 bases between. The CDR3 totals 13 residues. In germline, CDR1 is DFQATT, CDR2 SNEGSKA (reference sequence). CDR3 nucleotides: TGCAGTGCTAGAGAATACAGGGCAGAGACCCAGTACTTC. Its translation: CSAREYRAETQYF.

The chain links TRBV5-6 to TRBJ2-2, with 7 bases that match TRBD2. V was clipped by 4 bases and J by 4 bases; unmatched bases: 13. The CDR3 has 17 amino acids. Germline CDR1 SGHDT, CDR2 YYEEEE. The CDR3 loop is CASSGAGGLFGTGELFF. The DNA for the CDR3 is TGTGCCAGCAGCGGAGCCGGGGGACTATTCGGCACCGGGGAGCTGTTTTTT.

This clonotype was seen only a few times. This sequence joins TRBV11-2 and TRBJ2-1, with a tentative D call TRBD2 (5 bases). V lost 3 bases to trimming and J lost 5 bases, with 8 bases between them. CDR1 SGHAT and CDR2 FQNNGV come from the germline V gene. The length of the CDR3 is 13 residues. CDR3 loop: CASSFGNHNEQFF. In DNA form, the CDR3 reads TGTGCCAGCAGCTTCGGGAACCACAATGAGCAGTTCTTC.

The sample holds a few counts of this clonotype. The V gene is TRBV7-2, the J gene TRBJ2-3; 8 bases agree with TRBD2. V was clipped by 0 bases and J by 3 bases; unmatched bases: 8. The CDR3 is 17 residues long. Per germline, CDR1 SGHTA and CDR2 FQGNSA. CDR3 in DNA: TGTGCCAGCAGCTTAGCGGGTAGCGGGATTTCGACAGATACGCAGTATTTT. The encoded protein is CASSLAGSGISTDTQYF.

This chain links TRBV5-1 with TRBJ2-7, with D possibly being TRBD2 (6 bases). The germline CDR1 and CDR2 sequences are SGHRS and YFSETQ. The CDR3 covers 15 residues. Trimming removed 2 bases from V and 2 bases from J, with 14 bases in between. CDR3 sequence reads: CASSLSGRGAYEQYF. For the CDR3, the DNA is TGCGCCAGCAGCTTATCCGGACGCGGGGCCTACGAGCAGTACTTC.

The chain has TRBV27 and TRBJ1-2; 8 bases align to TRBD1. Germline loops: CDR1 MNHEY, CDR2 SMNVEV (reference sequence). The CDR3 extends over 16 amino acids. The ends lost 3 bases at V and 5 bases at J; junction bases unmatched: 11. The CDR3 DNA sequence: TGTGCCAGCAGTTTCTCAGGCCGGGACAGGCTGTATGGCTACACCTTC. Protein: CASSFSGRDRLYGYTF.

The chain recombines TRBV6-1 with TRBJ2-5; 7 nucleotides agree with TRBD1. Germline CDR1 MNHNS, CDR2 SASEGT. The CDR3 extends over 14 amino acids. V shed 6 bases and J 0 bases; nucleotides not matched to a gene: 4. The chain's CDR3 is CASSLGTDQETQYF. CDR3 nucleotide sequence: TGTGCCAGCAGCCTAGGGACAGACCAAGAGACCCAGTACTTC.

CDR3 amino acids: CASSRDRDNEQFF. DNA for the CDR3: TGTGCCAGCAGCCGCGACAGGGACAATGAGCAGTTCTTC. The V gene is TRBV5-5, the J gene TRBJ2-1; 7 bases are a match to TRBD1. Trimming removed 4 bases from V and 5 bases from J; junction bases left unmatched: 3. Germline CDR1 and CDR2: SGHKS and YYEKEE (reference sequence). The CDR3 sequence is 13 residues long.

V gene TRBV5-1 combines with J gene TRBJ2-5, with 7 bases identical to TRBD1. Trimming took 6 bases from V and 1 from J; bases not matched to a gene: 12. Germline CDR1 reads SGHRS; CDR2 reads YFSETQ. The CDR3 sequence is 16 residues long. CDR3: CASKYRGASFQETQYF. The CDR3 bases are TGCGCCAGCAAGTACAGGGGCGCCTCTTTCCAAGAGACCCAGTACTTC.

The genes are TRBV12-5 and TRBJ2-7; 10 nucleotides agree with TRBD2. V trimming: 0 bases; J trimming: 7 bases; junction bases outside the gene matches: 9. Germline CDR1 is LGHNT and CDR2 is FRNRAP. The CDR3 is 16 amino acids. CDR3 sequence reads: CASGLVREEREGEQYV. CDR3 in DNA: TGTGCTAGTGGTTTGGTACGGGAGGAGCGGGAGGGTGAGCAGTACGTC.

V is TRBV6-1 and J is TRBJ1-5; TRBD1 matches 12 bases. This CDR3 is built from 16 residues. With V trimmed by 6 bases and J by 6 bases, 9 bases remained unmatched. The germline V gene has CDR1 MNHNS and CDR2 SASEGT. The CDR3 DNA is TGTGCCAGCAGCAGATCGGGACAGGGGGCTGTTCAGCCCCAGCATTTT. It yields the protein CASSRSGQGAVQPQHF.

J is TRBJ2-5 and V is TRBV19, with 7 bases fitting TRBD2. The junction had 17 bases not matched to a gene; V was cut back by 5 bases and J by 5 bases. The CDR3 extends over 17 amino acids. From germline, CDR1 is LNHDA and CDR2 SQIVND (reference sequence). CDR3 amino acids: CASSRSAAGAWGETQYF. The CDR3 nucleotides read TGTGCCAGTAGTCGATCTGCGGCGGGAGCGTGGGGGGAGACCCAGTACTTC.

The J gene is TRBJ1-4, the V gene TRBV5-1; TRBD1 might be the D (6 bases). The CDR3 extends over 14 amino acids. The V gene lost 4 bases and the J gene lost 8 bases, with 15 bases spanning the gap. Germline V gene sequence: CDR1 SGHRS, CDR2 YFSETQ. The CDR3 here is CASSPTGAREKLFF. CDR3 nucleotides: TGCGCCAGCAGCCCGACGGGGGCAAGGGAAAAACTGTTTTTT. The variable domain in full, with the rest retrieved from reference TRBV5-1 and TRBJ1-4, is KAGVTQTPRYLIKTRGQQVTLSCSPISGHRSVSWYQQTPGQGLQFLFEYFSETQRNKGNFPGRFSGRQFSNSRSEMNVSTLELGDSALYLCASSPTGAREKLFFGSGTQLSVL.